Below, one TCR beta chain is given with its context. The data stem from a study of blood T cell repertoires in COVID-19. Turning to the study itself: Donors in the United States, Italy and Spain gave samples during acute or convalescent COVID-19. T cells, B-cell-depleted T cells, or PBMCs supplied cDNA or gDNA.

From germline, CDR1 is MDHEN and CDR2 SYDVKM. The CDR3 is 17 residues long. Between the trimmed V and J ends, which lost 5 bases and 7 bases, there was a span of 21 bases. In the study's own analysis: Estimation of nucleated cell counts was performed using reference gene primer amplification. Profiling relied on immunoSEQ multiplex PCR, and the TCRdb table lists in-frame clones only, not all of them. D and trimming were read from the DNA, whereas the V and J calls and clone size are those reported in that table. The table shows fewer than 300,000 clones, with less than 90% occurring only once. The sequencing input was peripheral blood. The sequence was obtained from a human donor in a cohort sampled during active COVID-19. The chain combines TRBV28 with TRBJ1-6; D gene unclear. CDR3 in DNA: TGTGCCAGCAGTAACGTTGTCCCTATGAGAAGAAATTCACCCCTCCACTTT. The encoded protein is CASSNVVPMRRNSPLHF.